The 3 T cell receptor beta chains in this list originate from one sample, sequenced in a study of T cell responses to AZD1222 COVID-19 vaccine. Produced via immunoSEQ multiplex PCR; TCRdb's table is partial and in-frame only. The sample carries fewer than 110,000 clones, around 90% recorded once. Sequencing was performed on peripheral blood, taken 28 days after the second AZD1222 dose. These receptor sequences come from an adult who received the AZD1222 COVID-19 vaccine.

The J gene is TRBJ2-6, the V gene TRBV19; possible D gene TRBD2, 6 bases. The ends were cut back, 6 bases at V and 0 bases at J, with 12 bases in the middle. Germline CDR1 and CDR2: LNHDA and SQIVND (reference sequence). The CDR3 is 16 amino acids. The CDR3 spells CASSTAGGSGANVLTF. In nucleotides, the CDR3 is TGTGCCAGTAGCACCGCCGGGGGCTCTGGGGCCAACGTCCTGACTTTC.

The chain recombines TRBV6-5 with TRBJ1-2, with D unclear. The V and J ends lost 2 bases and 7 bases respectively, with 11 bases between them. The CDR3 has 13 residues. Germline CDR1 is MNHEY and CDR2 is SVGAGI. The CDR3 nucleotides read TGTGCCAGCAGTTACGCGGCAGGAGGTGGCTACACCTTC. Residues: CASSYAAGGGYTF.

The chain has TRBV5-6 and TRBJ2-1; tentative D call: TRBD2 (5 bases). Germline values: CDR1 SGHDT, CDR2 YYEEEE. The CDR3 has 14 residues. Trimming removed 5 bases at V and 6 bases at J, with 15 bases between. As DNA, the CDR3 is TGTGCCAGCAGGTCGACTACAGTATTCAATGAGCAGTTCTTC. Its protein is CASRSTTVFNEQFF.